The 9 T cell receptor beta chains in this list originate from one sample, sequenced in a study of long-term antiretroviral therapy in people with HIV. Researchers ran immunoSEQ v3.0 at survey level. The table came from immunoSEQ multiplex PCR; TCRdb's copy has only in-frame clones and leaves some out. This sample has 20,000 to 30,000 clones, with around three quarters found just once. This specimen consisted of unsorted PBMCs, obtained 1.2 years after starting antiretroviral therapy. These receptors all stem from a woman between 40 and 50 years old with HIV.

The gene calls are TRBV27 and TRBJ1-4; no firm D call. The CDR3 loop spans 10 amino acids. V was cut by 7 bases and J by 10 bases, with 7 bases left in between. Per the germline V gene, CDR1 is MNHEY and CDR2 is SMNVEV (reference sequence). DNA for the CDR3: TGTGCCAGCACCCGCCCAAAACTGTTTTTT. This gives the protein CASTRPKLFF.

This rearrangement joins TRBV4-3 to TRBJ1-1, with no clear D. This CDR3 is built from 15 residues. Trimming pared 0 bases from V and 0 bases from J, leaving 8 bases between. Germline V gene sequence: CDR1 LGHNA, CDR2 YSLEER. DNA for the CDR3: TGCGCCAGCAGCCAAGACGGACGGGTGAACACTGAAGCTTTCTTT. Residues: CASSQDGRVNTEAFF.

The genes are TRBV7-2 and TRBJ2-7; 7 nucleotides match TRBD1. V dropped 3 bases and J dropped 0; count of bases not matched to a gene: 2. The CDR3 has 14 residues. Germline-derived CDR1 and CDR2 are SGHTA and FQGNSA. The CDR3 coding sequence is TGTGCCAGCAGCTTGGGACAGCTCTCCTACGAGCAGTACTTC. Its translation: CASSLGQLSYEQYF.

J is TRBJ2-3 and V is TRBV6-5; D uncertain. The CDR3 totals 13 residues. Trimming cost V 7 bases and J 6 bases, with 14 bases left between them. The germline V gene has CDR1 MNHEY and CDR2 SVGAGI. The CDR3 DNA sequence: TGTGCCAGCACCCACCCCGCAAGGGATACGCAGTATTTT. Protein sequence: CASTHPARDTQYF.

This clone appeared a single time. This chain joins TRBV5-4 and TRBJ2-4, with no clear D. V was cut by 5 bases and J by 0 bases, with 12 bases left in between. There are 15 residues in the CDR3. Germline values: CDR1 SGHNT, CDR2 YYREEE (reference sequence). In DNA, the CDR3 is TGTGCCAGCAGTTCTGCGGAGCTAGCCAAAAACATTCAGTACTTC. Its protein is CASSSAELAKNIQYF.

The V call is TRBV6-5, the J call TRBJ1-5, with 8 nucleotides matching TRBD1. Germline assignment: CDR1 MNHEY and CDR2 SVGAGI. Unmatched junction bases numbered 4, after V lost 9 bases and J lost 3 bases. This CDR3 has 13 residues. CDR3 sequence: CASRTGLNQPQHF. The DNA for the CDR3 is TGTGCCAGTCGGACAGGGCTCAATCAGCCCCAGCATTTT.

The chain recombines TRBV13 with TRBJ2-1, with unresolved D. The CDR3 is 17 residues long. V was cut by 7 bases and J by 0 bases, with 19 bases left in between. The germline V gene has CDR1 PRHDT and CDR2 FYEKMQ (reference sequence). The CDR3 DNA is TGTGCCAGCACCCCGCTTAGGGTCCCAAGCTCCTACAATGAGCAGTTCTTC. Protein: CASTPLRVPSSYNEQFF.

The rearrangement links TRBV9 to TRBJ1-1; 8 bases are shared with TRBD1. Germline CDR1 is SGDLS and CDR2 is YYNGEE. The CDR3 is 14 residues long. J was trimmed by 6 bases and V by 3 bases; bases with no gene match: 7. In nucleotides, the CDR3 is TGTGCCAGCAGCGCTCGGACAGGGTTTGCTGAAGCTTTCTTT. Translated: CASSARTGFAEAFF.

V and J are TRBV11-2 and TRBJ2-5, with 7 bases fitting TRBD1. With 5 bases clipped from V and 7 bases from J, the junction kept 13 bases outside the gene matches. Germline-derived CDR1 and CDR2 are SGHAT and FQNNGV. The CDR3 loop spans 15 amino acids. The CDR3 sequence: CASSPGQRVFGTQYF. Here the CDR3 DNA reads TGTGCCAGCAGCCCGGGACAGAGGGTGTTTGGGACCCAGTACTTC.